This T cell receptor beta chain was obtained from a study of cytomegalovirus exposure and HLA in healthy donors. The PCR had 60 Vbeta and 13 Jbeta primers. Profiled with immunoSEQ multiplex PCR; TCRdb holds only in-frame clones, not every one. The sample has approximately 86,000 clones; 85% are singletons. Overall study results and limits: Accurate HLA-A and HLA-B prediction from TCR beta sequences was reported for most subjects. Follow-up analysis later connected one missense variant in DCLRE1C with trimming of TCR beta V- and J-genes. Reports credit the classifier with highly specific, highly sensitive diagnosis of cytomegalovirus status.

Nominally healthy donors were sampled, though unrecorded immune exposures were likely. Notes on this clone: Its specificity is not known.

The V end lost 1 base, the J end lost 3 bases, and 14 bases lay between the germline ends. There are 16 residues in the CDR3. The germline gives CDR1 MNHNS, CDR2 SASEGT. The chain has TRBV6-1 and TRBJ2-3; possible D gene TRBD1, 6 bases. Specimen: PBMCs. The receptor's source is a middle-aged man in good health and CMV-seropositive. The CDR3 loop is CASSEGSGGATDTQYF. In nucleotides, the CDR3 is TGTGCCAGCAGTGAAGGGTCTGGGGGCGCGACAGATACGCAGTATTTT.